The 27 T cell receptor beta chains in this list originate from one sample, sequenced in a study of shared clonotypes between healthy human individuals. Clones were sequenced by immunoSEQ multiplex PCR, and TCRdb holds only the in-frame ones, with some missing. The sample contains approximately 2.4 million clones, around 95% of which appear only once. The sequenced sample consisted of naive CD4+ T cells sorted from blood. Subset meaning: CD45RA+ positively selected. These receptors were taken from a man between 18 and 35 years old in good health.

The V and J genes are TRBV7-9 and TRBJ2-7, with D maybe TRBD1 (6 bases). The CDR3 spans 17 residues. V was shortened by 8 bases and J by 6 bases, with 29 bases between the two germline ends. Germline V gives CDR1 SEHNR, CDR2 FQNEAQ (reference sequence). The CDR3 DNA is TGTGCCAGCGAGGACCCCGCCGAGACAGGCGTCCGGGGCGAGCAGTACTTC. It translates to CASEDPAETGVRGEQYF.

With regard to this clone: A junction boundary mismatches the germline segment, possibly from a read error. The rearrangement uses TRBV9 and TRBJ1-3, with D perhaps matching TRBD1 (6 bases). From germline, CDR1 is SGDLS and CDR2 YYNGEE. The CDR3 has 12 residues. The CDR3 region is CASSGGGPTKYF. Written as DNA, the CDR3 is TGTGCCAGCAGCGGAGGGGGACCTACCAAATATTTT.

Regarding this clone: Other nucleotide sequences in the sample specify the same CDR3. The gene calls are TRBV5-1 and TRBJ2-5; unclear D gene. This CDR3 region has 13 residues. V was clipped by 0 bases and J by 5 bases, with 8 bases between them. Germline V gene lookup returns CDR1 SGHRS and CDR2 YFSETQ. CDR3: CASSLGGGETQYF. The CDR3 DNA reads as TGCGCCAGCAGCTTGGGCGGCGGCGAGACCCAGTACTTC.

Points on this clone: Relative to the germline gene, one junction end is altered; a read error may explain this. The chain recombines TRBV18 with TRBJ2-5; D is undetermined. The CDR3 sequence is 11 residues long. Germline V gives CDR1 KGHSH, CDR2 LQKENI. The CDR3 DNA is TGTGCCAGCTCATTCCAAGAGAGCCAGTACTTC. The encoded protein is CASSFQESQYF.

The chain recombines TRBV5-6 with TRBJ1-4; 10 bases align to TRBD1. V dropped 4 bases and J dropped 3; count of bases not matched to a gene: 0. The CDR3 contains 14 residues. The germline V gene encodes CDR1 SGHDT and CDR2 YYEEEE. The CDR3 reads CASSGTGANEKLFF. CDR3 DNA sequence: TGTGCCAGCAGCGGGACAGGGGCTAATGAAAAACTGTTTTTT.

The chain joins TRBV5-1 to TRBJ2-2; D is perhaps TRBD1 or TRBD2 (5 bases each). This CDR3 has 15 residues. Germline assignment: CDR1 SGHRS and CDR2 YFSETQ. Trimming took off 0 bases at V and 6 bases at J, with 12 bases between the two ends. The CDR3 coding sequence is TGCGCCAGCAGCTTGGCGACGGGGCACGCCGGGGAGCTGTTTTTT. Translation gives CASSLATGHAGELFF.

In the case of this clone: Within the sample, other DNA sequences also encode this same CDR3. The genes are TRBV5-1 and TRBJ1-1; D not resolved. The CDR3 has 12 amino acids. The V and J ends lost 2 bases and 5 bases respectively, with 7 bases between them. Germline V lookup: CDR1 SGHRS, CDR2 YFSETQ. The CDR3 loop reads CASSFKGTEAFF. CDR3 in DNA: TGCGCCAGCAGCTTTAAGGGAACTGAAGCTTTCTTT.

Worth noting for this clone: The same CDR3 arises from other DNA sequences in this sample as well. The V gene is TRBV5-1, the J gene TRBJ1-2; 8 bases match TRBD1. V gave up 3 bases and J gave up 3 bases; unmatched junction bases: 4. Germline V gene data show CDR1 as SGHRS and CDR2 as YFSETQ. The CDR3 has 14 amino acids. The CDR3 here is CASSSGQGDYGYTF. In DNA, the CDR3 is TGCGCCAGCAGCTCCGGACAGGGAGACTATGGCTACACCTTC.

This chain links TRBV30 with TRBJ1-4, with D uncertain. V shed 2 bases and J shed 4 bases, with 14 bases lying between them. Germline CDR1 is GTSNPN and CDR2 is SVGIG (reference sequence). There are 15 residues in the CDR3. The DNA for the CDR3 is TGTGCCTGGAGTCAAAGGGTAGTAATTAATGAAAAACTGTTTTTT. This translates into CAWSQRVVINEKLFF. Together with reference TRBV30 and TRBJ1-4, the CDR3 gives the full variable domain: SQTIHQWPATLVQPVGSPLSLECTVEGTSNPNLYWYRQAAGRGLQLLFYSVGIGQISSEVPQNLSASRPQDRQFILSSKKLLLSDSGFYLCAWSQRVVINEKLFFGSGTQLSVL.

Concerning this clone: The same CDR3 is also encoded by other DNA sequences in this sample. The chain links TRBV5-1 to TRBJ2-2; no firm D call. The CDR3 has 12 amino acids. Germline V lookup: CDR1 SGHRS, CDR2 YFSETQ. V gave up 2 bases and J gave up 5 bases, with 4 bases separating them. The CDR3 is CASSFSTGELFF. CDR3 sequence (DNA): TGCGCCAGCAGCTTTAGTACCGGGGAGCTGTTTTTT.

This chain links TRBV7-8 with TRBJ2-2; maybe TRBD2 (6 bases). This CDR3 contains 15 residues. From germline, CDR1 is SGHVS and CDR2 FQNEAQ. The V end was cut by 3 bases, the J end by 2 bases, with 10 bases between. CDR3 nucleotide sequence: TGTGCCAGCAGCTTTGCGGGAATAAACACCGGGGAGCTGTTTTTT. This codes for CASSFAGINTGELFF.

The rearrangement joins TRBV6-6 to TRBJ1-2; no reliable D call. The CDR3 has 14 amino acids. In germline, CDR1 is MNHNY, CDR2 SVGAGI (reference sequence). With 0 bases removed from V and 4 bases from J, the gap between germline ends came to 9 bases. CDR3: CASSYSRDFYGYTF. CDR3 nucleotide sequence: TGTGCCAGCAGTTACTCGCGGGATTTCTATGGCTACACCTTC.

The chain couples TRBV30 to TRBJ2-3; the D is unclear. V was cut by 0 bases and J by 6 bases, with 10 bases left in between. Germline loops: CDR1 GTSNPN, CDR2 SVGIG (reference sequence). This CDR3 spans 13 amino acids. CDR3 amino acids: CAWSVARWDTQYF. In nucleotides, the CDR3 is TGTGCCTGGAGTGTAGCCCGGTGGGATACGCAGTATTTT.

In regard to this clone: Additional DNA sequences in this sample encode the identical CDR3. J is TRBJ2-3 and V is TRBV5-6; no definite D call. This CDR3 has 13 residues. Germline V gene sequence: CDR1 SGHDT, CDR2 YYEEEE. Trimming took off 0 bases at V and 4 bases at J, with 6 bases between the two ends. The CDR3 is CASSLAGADTQYF. CDR3 nucleotides: TGTGCCAGCAGCTTGGCGGGTGCAGATACGCAGTATTTT.

This clone was counted a single time. The chain uses TRBV28 and TRBJ2-7; 7 bases line up with TRBD1. V gave up 5 bases and J gave up 4 bases; unmatched junction bases: 8. CDR1 is MDHEN and CDR2 is SYDVKM in the germline V gene. The CDR3 spans 14 residues. The chain's CDR3 is CASSHPDREYEQYF. In DNA, the CDR3 is TGTGCCAGCAGTCACCCCGACAGGGAATACGAGCAGTACTTC.

Of note for this clone: This sample also contains other DNA sequences that code for the same CDR3. The chain joins TRBV7-9 to TRBJ1-2, with D hard to call. Trimming took off 5 bases at V and 4 bases at J, with 11 bases between the two ends. Germline V gene data show CDR1 as SEHNR and CDR2 as FQNEAQ (reference sequence). CDR3 length: 13 amino acids. The CDR3 here is CASSLDGPYGYTF. CDR3 sequence (DNA): TGTGCCAGCAGCCTGGACGGTCCCTATGGCTACACCTTC. Complete variable domain (other parts from reference TRBV7-9 and TRBJ1-2): DTGVSQNPRHKITKRGQNVTFRCDPISEHNRLYWYRQTLGQGPEFLTYFQNEAQLEKSRLLSDRFSAERPKGSFSTLEIQRTEQGDSAMYLCASSLDGPYGYTFGSGTRLTVV.

With respect to this clone: Additional DNA sequences in this sample encode the identical CDR3. The chain uses TRBV6-1 and TRBJ1-2, with D perhaps TRBD1 (5 bases). The CDR3 is 12 residues long. Germline assignment: CDR1 MNHNS and CDR2 SASEGT. The V end lost 3 bases, the J end lost 6 bases, and 8 bases lay between the germline ends. CDR3 coding DNA: TGTGCCAGCAGTGAGGCCAGGGATGGCTACACCTTC. Protein sequence: CASSEARDGYTF.

The V gene is TRBV30, the J gene TRBJ1-3; D possibly corresponds to TRBD1 (5 bases). CDR3 length: 17 amino acids. The germline V gene encodes CDR1 GTSNPN and CDR2 SVGIG (reference sequence). V shed 0 bases and J shed 0 bases, with 15 bases lying between them. The CDR3 DNA follows: TGTGCCTGGAGTGTAGAAGGGGCGATTAACTCTGGAAACACCATATATTTT. Translated: CAWSVEGAINSGNTIYF.

The rearrangement links TRBV2 to TRBJ2-4, with D tentatively TRBD2 (5 bases). V shed 3 bases and J shed 0 bases, with 6 bases lying between them. The CDR3 has 14 amino acids. Germline V gives CDR1 SNHLY, CDR2 FYNNEI. The CDR3 spells CASSDGVAKNIQYF. Written as DNA, the CDR3 is TGTGCCAGCAGTGACGGGGTAGCCAAAAACATTCAGTACTTC.

This clone showed up just once. This chain links TRBV4-2 with TRBJ1-4; unclear D gene. V lost 1 base and J 8 bases, leaving 2 bases between the germline ends. Germline lookup yields CDR1 LGHNA and CDR2 YNFKEQ. CDR3 length: 11 residues. CDR3 in amino acids: CASSQAEKLFF. Here the CDR3 DNA reads TGTGCCAGCAGCCAAGCCGAAAAACTGTTTTTT.

The V and J genes are TRBV10-3 and TRBJ2-2; possible D gene TRBD1, 6 bases. This CDR3 spans 16 amino acids. V lost 0 bases and J lost 6, with 14 bases in between. Germline CDR1 is ENHRY and CDR2 is SYGVKD. This CDR3 is CAISESIFTGPGELFF. The CDR3 nucleotides are TGTGCCATCAGTGAGTCGATTTTCACAGGGCCCGGGGAGCTGTTTTTT.

The chain couples TRBV2 to TRBJ2-7; TRBD1 is a possible D gene (6 bases). Germline V lookup: CDR1 SNHLY, CDR2 FYNNEI. The CDR3 has 15 residues. Deletions cut 6 bases from V and 4 bases from J, with 19 bases between. The CDR3 nucleotides are TGTGCCAGCAGCACAATGGGGACACCACCTTACGAGCAGTACTTC. As protein: CASSTMGTPPYEQYF.

V usage is TRBV6-1 and J usage is TRBJ2-2; D unresolved. The V gene's germline CDR1 is MNHNS and CDR2 SASEGT. V lost 7 bases and J lost 1, with 13 bases in between. The CDR3 sequence is 15 residues long. The chain's CDR3 is CASTLDFGNTGELFF. CDR3 nucleotide sequence: TGTGCCAGCACCCTAGATTTTGGGAACACCGGGGAGCTGTTTTTT.

About this clone itself: The same CDR3 arises from other DNA sequences in this sample as well. The rearrangement uses TRBV30 and TRBJ2-7, with TRBD1 as a possible D gene (6 bases). The CDR3 runs 13 residues. Trimming took 2 bases from V and 2 from J, leaving 10 bases between them. CDR1 is GTSNPN, CDR2 SVGIG, per germline (reference sequence). The CDR3 spells CAWSRDKTYEQYF. CDR3 sequence (DNA): TGTGCCTGGAGTAGGGACAAAACCTACGAGCAGTACTTC.

The chain has TRBV7-9 and TRBJ2-5; a weak D match, TRBD1 (6 bases). The CDR3 has 18 residues. Deletions cut 5 bases from V and 1 base from J, with 23 bases between. Germline lookup yields CDR1 SEHNR and CDR2 FQNEAQ (reference sequence). The DNA of the CDR3 is TGTGCCAGCAGCCCAGGGGCTTCCGTAGTAGGGGCCCAAGAGACCCAGTACTTC. This codes for CASSPGASVVGAQETQYF.

The genes are TRBV19 and TRBJ2-7, with D possibly TRBD1 on 5 matching bases. Trimming removed 6 bases from V and 3 bases from J, with 18 bases in between. CDR3 size: 15 residues. Per germline, CDR1 LNHDA and CDR2 SQIVND (reference sequence). CDR3 loop: CASSHATVPFYEQYF. CDR3 in DNA: TGTGCCAGTAGCCATGCGACAGTCCCCTTCTACGAGCAGTACTTC.

The CDR3 coding sequence is TGTGCCTCATCGTGGGACTCCTACGAGCAGTACTTC. It translates to CASSWDSYEQYF. The rearrangement joins TRBV5-6 to TRBJ2-7, with D hard to call. Germline values: CDR1 SGHDT, CDR2 YYEEEE. V was trimmed by 10 bases and J by 0 bases, leaving 11 bases between them. The CDR3 consists of 12 residues. Full variable domain (missing parts from reference TRBV5-6 and TRBJ2-7): DAGVTQSPTHLIKTRGQQVTLRCSPKSGHDTVSWYQQALGQGPQFIFQYYEEEERQRGNFPDRFSGHQFPNYSSELNVNALLLGDSALYLCASSWDSYEQYFGPGTRLTVT.